Sequencing of this TCR beta chain was carried out in a study of cytomegalovirus exposure and HLA in healthy donors. On this clone: Antigen: not known.

Study-wide findings and caveats: The tendency of first-cohort TCR clusters to co-occur in the roughly 130 validation repertoires emerged from a later analysis. Most sequenced TCRs were rare (though some public TCRs occurred in many donors). The investigators catalogued 150 or so TCR beta chains as cytomegalovirus-associated.

TCRdb's table, derived via immunoSEQ multiplex PCR, lists solely in-frame clones and lacks some. The data show about 330,000 clones, 75% to 90% seen once. The specimen was PBMCs. The clonotype comes from a woman in her thirties in good health and CMV-seropositive.

The CDR3: CASSDLAADTQYF. The CDR3 bases are TGTGCCAGCAGTGACCTCGCGGCCGATACGCAGTATTTT. The chain employs TRBV11-3 and TRBJ2-3; D is unclear. From germline, CDR1 is SGHNT and CDR2 YENEEA. The CDR3 has 13 amino acids. V was pared by 6 bases and J by 6 bases, with 13 bases between.